A single sample is the source of the 17 T cell receptor beta chains below, sequenced in a study of shared clonotypes between healthy human individuals. Clones were read by immunoSEQ multiplex PCR, and TCRdb kept only the in-frame ones, dropping some. The sample has about 2.4 million clones; approximately 94% are singletons. Sequencing was performed on naive CD4+ T cells from PBMCs. The subset is: CD45RA+ positively selected. The receptors were sampled from a man in his late teens or twenties in good health. Some clones in this sample may be carry-over from other donors' samples.

The chain has TRBV4-2 and TRBJ2-1, with 7 bases aligning to TRBD2. The trim removed 2 bases at V and 12 bases at J, leaving 7 bases unmatched. CDR3 length: 13 amino acids. In germline, CDR1 is LGHNA, CDR2 YNFKEQ. CDR3 protein: CASSQHPSGGQFF. Here the CDR3 DNA reads TGTGCCAGCAGCCAACATCCTAGCGGAGGGCAGTTCTTC.

This clone was seen just once. The J gene is TRBJ1-4, the V gene TRBV11-2; 7 bases are a match to TRBD1. CDR1 and CDR2 from the germline V gene are SGHAT and FQNNGV. CDR3 length equals 14 residues. V dropped 3 bases and J dropped 8; count of bases not matched to a gene: 6. The CDR3 sequence: CASSLDRWEEKLFF. CDR3 in DNA: TGTGCCAGCAGCTTGGACAGGTGGGAGGAAAAACTGTTTTTT.

The chain carries TRBV30 and TRBJ2-7, with D perhaps TRBD1 (5 bases). V was shortened by 3 bases and J by 6 bases, with 9 bases between the two germline ends. The germline CDR1 and CDR2 sequences are GTSNPN and SVGIG (reference sequence). CDR3 length equals 11 residues. The CDR3 region is CAWSRASEQYF. CDR3 sequence (DNA): TGTGCCTGGAGCAGGGCCTCCGAGCAGTACTTC.

The table lists this clone with a count of one. The gene calls are TRBV5-1 and TRBJ2-6, with TRBD1 identical over 11 bases. Trimming removed 4 bases from V and 5 bases from J; junction bases left unmatched: 5. The CDR3 length is 16 residues. Germline values: CDR1 SGHRS, CDR2 YFSETQ. In DNA form, the CDR3 reads TGCGCCAGCAGCGGGGGACAGGGGGTTAGGGCCAACGTCCTGACTTTC. This codes for CASSGGQGVRANVLTF. The variable domain in full, completed from reference TRBV5-1 and TRBJ2-6, reads KAGVTQTPRYLIKTRGQQVTLSCSPISGHRSVSWYQQTPGQGLQFLFEYFSETQRNKGNFPGRFSGRQFSNSRSEMNVSTLELGDSALYLCASSGGQGVRANVLTFGAGSRLTVL.

The sample holds one count of this clone. Additional DNA sequences in this sample encode the identical CDR3. The rearrangement links TRBV5-1 to TRBJ1-3; D remains unclear. Germline V gene data show CDR1 as SGHRS and CDR2 as YFSETQ. The CDR3 is 14 residues long. The V gene lost 4 bases and the J gene lost 1 base, with 9 bases spanning the gap. As DNA, the CDR3 is TGCGCCAGCAGCCCAGATAGTTCTGGAAACACCATATATTTT. Translating it yields CASSPDSSGNTIYF.

As DNA, the CDR3 is TGCGCCAGCAGCCTAGGGGGGGGGAACACTGAAGCTTTCTTT. As protein: CASSLGGGNTEAFF. This sequence joins TRBV4-1 and TRBJ1-1, with D possibly TRBD1 on 6 matching bases. The germline gives CDR1 MGHRA, CDR2 YSYEKL. The CDR3 has 14 residues. Trimming pared 4 bases from V and 1 base from J, leaving 10 bases between.

V is TRBV5-1 and J is TRBJ1-2, with 7 bases lining up with TRBD1. The CDR3 consists of 15 residues. CDR1 SGHRS and CDR2 YFSETQ come from the germline V gene. Germline trimming cut 0 bases from V and 3 bases from J; bases unmatched to any gene: 5. CDR3 sequence: CASSLAGTVDYGYTF. DNA of the CDR3: TGCGCCAGCAGCTTGGCCGGGACAGTGGACTATGGCTACACCTTC.

This clone was counted a single time. The rearrangement uses TRBV4-1 and TRBJ1-2, with unresolved D. The CDR3 is 13 amino acids. V gave up 4 bases and J gave up 4 bases, with 10 bases separating them. Germline values: CDR1 MGHRA, CDR2 YSYEKL. The CDR3 DNA sequence: TGCGCCAGCAGCCCCTCGGAGCCCTATGGCTACACCTTC. This gives the protein CASSPSEPYGYTF.

The rearrangement uses TRBV2 and TRBJ1-4; weak D call: TRBD1 (6 bases). The CDR3 contains 15 residues. Per the germline V gene, CDR1 is SNHLY and CDR2 is FYNNEI. Between the trimmed V and J ends, which lost 3 bases and 5 bases, there was a span of 13 bases. The CDR3 loop reads CASSEGGAMNEKLFF. The DNA of the CDR3 is TGTGCCAGCAGTGAGGGGGGGGCAATGAATGAAAAACTGTTTTTT.

V gene TRBV10-2 combines with J gene TRBJ1-3; D gene ambiguous. Germline CDR1 WSHSY, CDR2 SAAADI. V gave up 2 bases and J gave up 0 bases, with 2 bases separating them. The CDR3 is 13 residues long. The DNA of the CDR3 is TGCGCCAGCAGTGAGAGCTCTGGAAACACCATATATTTT. This sequence encodes CASSESSGNTIYF.

The gene calls are TRBV20-1 and TRBJ2-7, with no clear D. Trimming pared 3 bases from V and 7 bases from J, leaving 10 bases between. Germline CDR1 and CDR2: DFQATT and SNEGSKA (reference sequence). The CDR3 covers 11 residues. CDR3 DNA sequence: TGCAGTGCTAGGGGCAACTGGGAGCAGTACTTC. It yields the protein CSARGNWEQYF.

The CDR3 nucleotides are TGTGCCAGCAGTTCCGTCCCTGAGGCTAGAGAGACCCAGTACTTC. Translation: CASSSVPEARETQYF. This chain links TRBV6-5 with TRBJ2-5; D is ambiguous. Trimming left V 4 bases short and J 4 bases short, with 16 bases between. CDR1 MNHEY and CDR2 SVGAGI come from the germline V gene. The CDR3 contains 15 residues.

For the CDR3, the DNA is TGCGCCAGCAGCTTGGAAAGCAGGAACACCGGGGAGCTGTTTTTT. It specifies CASSLESRNTGELFF. The V gene is TRBV5-1, the J gene TRBJ2-2; D is ambiguous. Germline assignment: CDR1 SGHRS and CDR2 YFSETQ. The V gene lost 0 bases and the J gene lost 1 base, with 7 bases spanning the gap. The CDR3 loop spans 15 amino acids.

This chain links TRBV21-1 with TRBJ1-4. TRBV21-1 is designated a pseudogene. This CDR3 region has 14 residues. The CDR3 nucleotides read TGTGCCAGCCCCGCCCCGATCGGTTCTGAAAAACTGTTTTTT. It specifies CASPAPIGSEKLFF.

The chain carries TRBV11-2 and TRBJ2-1; 7 bases map to TRBD2. Germline loops: CDR1 SGHAT, CDR2 FQNNGV. The CDR3 loop spans 15 amino acids. V was clipped by 5 bases and J by 3 bases; unmatched bases: 7. CDR3 amino acids: CASSREAGYYNEQFF. DNA of the CDR3: TGTGCCAGCAGCCGCGAAGCGGGATACTACAATGAGCAGTTCTTC.

This chain connects TRBV28 to TRBJ1-1; D remains ambiguous. Trimming cost V 6 bases and J 6 bases, with 17 bases left between them. In germline, CDR1 is MDHEN, CDR2 SYDVKM. The CDR3 extends over 14 amino acids. The CDR3 region is CASSHPSALAEAFF. The CDR3 DNA reads as TGTGCCAGCAGCCACCCATCCGCTTTGGCTGAAGCTTTCTTT.

V and J are TRBV27 and TRBJ2-6; 12 nucleotides agree with TRBD1. The J segment lost 3 bases and the V segment lost 0 bases, leaving 6 bases of the junction unmatched. CDR1 is MNHEY and CDR2 is SMNVEV in the germline V gene (reference sequence). This CDR3 is 19 amino acids long. CDR3 DNA: TGTGCCAGCAGTTTATCCGGAGGGACAGGGGGCTATGGGGCCAACGTCCTGACTTTC. Translation gives CASSLSGGTGGYGANVLTF. Full variable domain (outside the CDR3, taken from reference TRBV27 and TRBJ2-6): EAQVTQNPRYLITVTGKKLTVTCSQNMNHEYMSWYRQDPGLGLRQIYYSMNVEVTDKGDVPEGYKVSRKEKRNFPLILESPSPNQTSLYFCASSLSGGTGGYGANVLTFGAGSRLTVL.